This T cell receptor (beta chain) emerged from a study of Graves' ophthalmopathy and Graves' hyperthyroidism. Germline assignment: CDR1 MGHDK and CDR2 SYGVNS. With 6 bases removed from V and 0 bases from J, the gap between germline ends came to 11 bases. This CDR3 spans 15 amino acids. RNA transcripts yielded amplified TCR beta CDR3 regions. The first-round RT-PCR employed HTBI primers together with the Qiagen OneStep RT-PCR kit. A multiplex PCR was then performed as the second round. TCRdb reprocessed the multiplex PCR reads via MiXCR and lists one record per CDR3 protein. The sample consists of 600,000 to 950,000 distinct CDR3 sequences, 35% to 50% of them appearing once. Clinical symptoms, serum thyroxine, TRAb, thyroid ultrasound and orbital computed tomography formed the basis of diagnosis.

The receptor was isolated from an adult man with Graves' ophthalmopathy. V usage is TRBV25-1 and J usage is TRBJ1-4; D unresolved. The sample consisted of peripheral blood. The CDR3 DNA follows: TGTGCCAGCAGCCGCGGGAGGGCAACTAATGAAAAACTGTTTTTT. Its protein product is CASSRGRATNEKLFF.